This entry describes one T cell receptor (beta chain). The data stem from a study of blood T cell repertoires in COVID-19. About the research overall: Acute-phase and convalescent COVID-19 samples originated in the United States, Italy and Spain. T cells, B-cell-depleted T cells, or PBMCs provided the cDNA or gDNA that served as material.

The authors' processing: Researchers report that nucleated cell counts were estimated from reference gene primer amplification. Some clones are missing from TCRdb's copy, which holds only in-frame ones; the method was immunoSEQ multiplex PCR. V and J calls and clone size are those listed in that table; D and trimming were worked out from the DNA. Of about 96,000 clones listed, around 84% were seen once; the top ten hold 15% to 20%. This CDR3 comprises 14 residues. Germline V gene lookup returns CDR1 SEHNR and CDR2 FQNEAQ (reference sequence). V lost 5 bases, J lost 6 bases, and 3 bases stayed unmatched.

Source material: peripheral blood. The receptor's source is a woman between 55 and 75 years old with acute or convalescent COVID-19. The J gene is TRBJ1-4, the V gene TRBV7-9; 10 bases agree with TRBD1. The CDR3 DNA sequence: TGTGCCAGCAGCCACGGGACAGGGGATGAAAAACTGTTTTTT. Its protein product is CASSHGTGDEKLFF.